This TCR beta chain appears in the sequencing data of a study of blood T cell repertoires in COVID-19. About the study: Sources were T cells, B-cell-depleted T cells, or PBMCs; the material itself was cDNA or gDNA.

Sequencing was performed with immunoSEQ multiplex PCR; in TCRdb, only in-frame clones are kept and a portion is missing. The profile shows 130,000 or so clones, 86% of them singletons. This clone was seen only once. Sequenced material: peripheral blood. The TCR was taken from a woman aged 55-69 years with acute or convalescent COVID-19.

The CDR3 bases are TGTGCCAGCTCCCCCTCCTCGGGACAGGGGGCGGGTGAGCAGTACTTC. Protein product: CASSPSSGQGAGEQYF. This chain joins TRBV18 and TRBJ2-7; 12 nucleotides agree with TRBD1. The germline V gene has CDR1 KGHSH and CDR2 LQKENI. The V and J ends lost 6 bases and 7 bases, in that order; junction bases with no gene match: 13. The CDR3 extends over 16 amino acids.